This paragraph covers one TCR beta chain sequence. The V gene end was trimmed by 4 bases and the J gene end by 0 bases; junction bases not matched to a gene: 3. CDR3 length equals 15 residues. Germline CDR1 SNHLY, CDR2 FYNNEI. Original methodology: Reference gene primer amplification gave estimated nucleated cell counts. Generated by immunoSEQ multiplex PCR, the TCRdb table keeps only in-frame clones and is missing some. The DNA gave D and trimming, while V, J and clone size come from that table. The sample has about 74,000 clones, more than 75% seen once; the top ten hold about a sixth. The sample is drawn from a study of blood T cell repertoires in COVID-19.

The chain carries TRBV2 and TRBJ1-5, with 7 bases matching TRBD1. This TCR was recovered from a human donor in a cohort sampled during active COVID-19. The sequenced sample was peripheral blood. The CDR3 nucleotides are TGTGCCAGCAGTGTAGACAGGGCTAGCAATCAGCCCCAGCATTTT. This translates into CASSVDRASNQPQHF.